This T cell receptor beta chain was documented in a study of T-cell reconstitution after alpha-beta-depleted transplantation in children. The authors prepared the TCRbeta library with unique molecular identifiers. From the PCR reads, TCRdb called clonotypes with MiXCR, one entry per CDR3 protein. The table includes some 240,000 distinct CDR3 sequences, 12% detected once. Comment on this clonotype: A much larger clone differs from this one at a single base, so this may be a read error.

CDR3 size: 13 residues. The V end lost 7 bases, the J end lost 1 base, and 8 bases lay between the germline ends. The rearrangement joins TRBV5-7 to TRBJ2-2; D unclear. TRBV5-7 is given ORF status, its function remaining uncertain. The sample in question was PBMCs from the stem cell graft donor, obtained from the stem cell graft. This TCR came from a human donor who donated a stem cell graft to a child with acute lymphoblastic leukemia. CDR3: CASGSGNTGELFF. The CDR3 coding sequence is TGTGCCAGCGGCTCCGGGAACACCGGGGAGCTGTTTTTT.